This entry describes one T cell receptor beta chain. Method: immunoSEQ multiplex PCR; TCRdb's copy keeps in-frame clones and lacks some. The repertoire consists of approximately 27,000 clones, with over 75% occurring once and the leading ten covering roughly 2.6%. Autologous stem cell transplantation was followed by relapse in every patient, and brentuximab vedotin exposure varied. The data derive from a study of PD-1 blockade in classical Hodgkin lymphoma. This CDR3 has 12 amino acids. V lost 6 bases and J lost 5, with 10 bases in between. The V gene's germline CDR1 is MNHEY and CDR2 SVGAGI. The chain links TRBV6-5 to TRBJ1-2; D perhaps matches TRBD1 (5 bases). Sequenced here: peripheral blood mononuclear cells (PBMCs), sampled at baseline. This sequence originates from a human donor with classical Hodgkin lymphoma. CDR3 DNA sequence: TGTGCCAGCAGGGCCGACAGTTATGGCTACACCTTC. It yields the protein CASRADSYGYTF.